This T cell receptor beta chain derives from a study of T-cell reconstitution after alpha-beta-depleted transplantation in children. Study-level points and caveats: One year post-transplant, T-cell counts and diversity were largely derived from T cells produced anew. From surviving recipient T cells and thymic progenitors came the high day-60 TCRbeta diversity observed in some patients. About two months after transplant, alpha-beta T cells reportedly came from several hundred expanded graft clones.

This clonotype was seen at least ten times. Its target is unknown. TCRbeta library construction was performed incorporating unique molecular identifiers. Using its own MiXCR run on the PCR reads, TCRdb lists one record per CDR3 protein. Found here are a few hundred thousand distinct CDR3 sequences, 10% of them singletons; the top ten hold roughly 7%. The V gene lost 3 bases and the J gene lost 6 bases, with 18 bases spanning the gap. The CDR3 contains 15 residues. Germline CDR1 reads SQVTM; CDR2 reads ANQGSEA. V is TRBV29-1 and J is TRBJ2-1; tentatively, D is TRBD1 or TRBD2 (5 bases each). This clonotype was sampled from a boy in the first two years of life with acute myeloid leukemia, due to receive a stem cell transplant. The starting material was PBMCs, obtained before TCRalphabeta/CD19-depleted stem cell transplant. Here the CDR3 DNA reads TGCAGCGTTGAGCCGGGACCCCGGGCCGGCAATGAGCAGTTCTTC. This codes for CSVEPGPRAGNEQFF.